The 21 T cell receptor beta chains below were found in one sample sequenced in a study of CD4+ T cells in melanoma. Repertoires were generated with immunoSEQ multiplex PCR, while TCRdb's copy carries only in-frame clones and drops some. The table includes fewer than 150,000 clones, about nine tenths detected once. The receptors were gathered from a human donor with melanoma.

V is TRBV6-1 and J is TRBJ2-1; D possibly uses TRBD1 or TRBD2 (5 bases each). Germline CDR1 and CDR2: MNHNS and SASEGT. With 4 bases removed from V and 4 bases from J, the gap between germline ends came to 14 bases. CDR3 length: 15 residues. Here the CDR3 reads CASSGGGEGYNEQFF. The CDR3 DNA reads TGTGCCAGCAGTGGTGGGGGAGAGGGTTACAATGAGCAGTTCTTC.

The rearrangement uses TRBV30 and TRBJ2-2, with 9 positions matching TRBD1. V was clipped by 3 bases and J by 7 bases; unmatched bases: 9. The CDR3 spans 15 residues. Germline CDR1 is GTSNPN and CDR2 is SVGIG (reference sequence). For the CDR3, the DNA is TGTGCCTGGAGCTTACGGGACAGGGATCACGGGGAGCTGTTTTTT. It translates to CAWSLRDRDHGELFF.

The chain couples TRBV6-1 to TRBJ1-1; 8 nucleotides align to TRBD1. Germline V gene data show CDR1 as MNHNS and CDR2 as SASEGT. CDR3 length equals 14 residues. V gave up 6 bases and J gave up 0 bases; unmatched junction bases: 3. This CDR3 is CASSRDRMNTEAFF. The CDR3 region has the DNA TGTGCCAGCAGCCGGGACAGGATGAACACTGAAGCTTTCTTT.

The V gene is TRBV27, the J gene TRBJ1-4; unclear D gene. The CDR3 has 16 amino acids. Trimming left V 4 bases short and J 4 bases short, with 16 bases between. CDR1 and CDR2 (germline): MNHEY, SMNVEV (reference sequence). This chain's CDR3 is CASSSRRARDNEKLFF. CDR3 nucleotide sequence: TGTGCCAGCAGTTCAAGACGCGCCCGAGATAATGAAAAACTGTTTTTT. Complete variable domain (other parts from reference TRBV27 and TRBJ1-4): EAQVTQNPRYLITVTGKKLTVTCSQNMNHEYMSWYRQDPGLGLRQIYYSMNVEVTDKGDVPEGYKVSRKEKRNFPLILESPSPNQTSLYFCASSSRRARDNEKLFFGSGTQLSVL.

This chain uses TRBV5-1 with TRBJ2-7, with 10 bases aligning to TRBD1. With 4 bases clipped from V and 3 bases from J, the junction kept 7 bases outside the gene matches. This CDR3 is 15 amino acids long. Germline V gene lookup returns CDR1 SGHRS and CDR2 YFSETQ. The CDR3 bases are TGCGCCAGCAGCGGGAGGGACAGGGGCTTCTACGAGCAGTACTTC. The encoded protein is CASSGRDRGFYEQYF.

J is TRBJ1-5 and V is TRBV6-5, with D possibly TRBD1 on 5 matching bases. This CDR3 is 15 amino acids long. V lost 6 bases and J 0 bases, leaving 12 bases between the germline ends. Germline CDR1 is MNHEY and CDR2 is SVGAGI. CDR3 region: CASRGDGNSNQPQHF. Here the CDR3 DNA reads TGTGCCAGCAGGGGGGACGGAAATAGCAATCAGCCCCAGCATTTT.

J is TRBJ2-7 and V is TRBV5-1; perhaps D is TRBD1 or TRBD2 (5 bases each). The CDR3 is 12 amino acids. V was pared by 2 bases and J by 8 bases, with 11 bases between. Germline CDR1 and CDR2: SGHRS and YFSETQ. In DNA, the CDR3 is TGCGCCAGCAGCTTACGGGACGCAAAGCAGTACTTC. It is translated as CASSLRDAKQYF. Full variable domain (missing parts from reference TRBV5-1 and TRBJ2-7): KAGVTQTPRYLIKTRGQQVTLSCSPISGHRSVSWYQQTPGQGLQFLFEYFSETQRNKGNFPGRFSGRQFSNSRSEMNVSTLELGDSALYLCASSLRDAKQYFGPGTRLTVT.

V usage is TRBV7-3 and J usage is TRBJ1-1; 10 bases map to TRBD1. The germline V gene has CDR1 SGHTA and CDR2 FQGTGA. The trim removed 3 bases at V and 8 bases at J, leaving 3 bases unmatched. The CDR3 loop spans 13 amino acids. The CDR3 nucleotides are TGTGCCAGCAGCTTGACAGGGGGCGGGGAAGCTTTCTTT. It yields the protein CASSLTGGGEAFF.

J is TRBJ1-5 and V is TRBV10-3, with 7 bases that match TRBD1. Trimming cost V 5 bases and J 6 bases; bases outside gene matches: 10. CDR3 length: 15 residues. Germline assignment: CDR1 ENHRY and CDR2 SYGVKD. Here the CDR3 reads CAISSGGGEGQPQHF. In DNA, the CDR3 is TGTGCCATCAGTTCAGGGGGGGGCGAGGGTCAGCCCCAGCATTTT.

The chain joins TRBV10-3 to TRBJ2-2, with 8 bases aligning to TRBD1. J gave up 3 bases and V 1 base, and 4 bases lay outside the gene matches. The V gene's germline CDR1 is ENHRY and CDR2 SYGVKD. The CDR3 spans 16 residues. The CDR3 sequence is CAISEWAGGDTGELFF. In DNA form, the CDR3 reads TGTGCCATCAGTGAGTGGGCAGGGGGCGACACCGGGGAGCTGTTTTTT.

The chain joins TRBV27 to TRBJ1-3; no definite D call. The CDR3 spans 13 residues. Trimming took 6 bases from V and 0 from J, leaving 6 bases between them. Per germline, CDR1 MNHEY and CDR2 SMNVEV (reference sequence). The CDR3 sequence is CASRPYSGNTIYF. CDR3 in DNA: TGTGCCAGCAGGCCCTACTCTGGAAACACCATATATTTT.

The chain employs TRBV5-1 and TRBJ1-1; TRBD1 matches at 7 bases. Germline CDR1 is SGHRS and CDR2 is YFSETQ. The CDR3 length is 18 residues. V shed 5 bases and J 4 bases; nucleotides not matched to a gene: 20. CDR3 sequence (DNA): TGCGCCAGCAGAGCTGGGGATAGGGCAGGGGGGGCGGGCACTGAAGCTTTCTTT. As protein: CASRAGDRAGGAGTEAFF.

CDR3: CASSPQAGIYNEQFF. The CDR3 DNA is TGTGCCAGCTCACCACAGGCAGGGATATACAATGAGCAGTTCTTC. The chain is built from TRBV18 and TRBJ2-1; possible D gene TRBD1, 5 bases. V lost 1 base and J lost 4, with 11 bases in between. This CDR3 is built from 15 residues. CDR1 is KGHSH, CDR2 LQKENI, per germline.

The genes are TRBV7-2 and TRBJ2-5; TRBD1 or TRBD2 may be the D gene (6 bases each). Trimming removed 2 bases from V and 5 bases from J, with 18 bases in between. Germline-derived CDR1 and CDR2 are SGHTA and FQGNSA. There are 16 residues in the CDR3. CDR3 sequence: CASSLMLQGRGETQYF. The CDR3 bases are TGTGCCAGCAGCTTAATGTTACAGGGCCGGGGGGAGACCCAGTACTTC.

The CDR3 sequence: CASSQVLTGGPLDTQYF. The CDR3 DNA follows: TGCGCCAGCAGCCAAGTCTTGACGGGGGGGCCGTTAGATACGCAGTATTTT. V gene TRBV4-1 combines with J gene TRBJ2-3; 8 bases are a match to TRBD2. This CDR3 region has 17 residues. Losses at the gene ends were 1 base for V and 5 bases for J; bases not matched to a gene: 11. Germline CDR1 is MGHRA and CDR2 is YSYEKL.

This clone occurred a few times. The V call is TRBV18, the J call TRBJ1-5, with D maybe TRBD1 (5 bases). V lost 1 base and J 4 bases, leaving 17 bases between the germline ends. The CDR3 length is 17 residues. In germline, CDR1 is KGHSH, CDR2 LQKENI. The CDR3 coding sequence is TGTGCCAGCTCACCACAGAATACGGGGCCCTCAAATCAGCCCCAGCATTTT. Translating it yields CASSPQNTGPSNQPQHF.

This chain links TRBV7-3 with TRBJ2-1; D gene unclear. The CDR3 spans 12 residues. Germline V gene data show CDR1 as SGHTA and CDR2 as FQGTGA. The germline V and J ends were trimmed by 5 bases and 5 bases, with 7 bases remaining between them. The CDR3 spells CASSSSNNEQFF. CDR3 in DNA: TGTGCCAGCAGCAGTTCCAACAATGAGCAGTTCTTC.

The rearrangement joins TRBV6-1 to TRBJ2-3; a possible D gene is TRBD2 (5 bases). This CDR3 has 12 residues. V lost 7 bases, J lost 7 bases, and 12 bases lay in between. Per germline, CDR1 MNHNS and CDR2 SASEGT. The CDR3 DNA reads TGTGCCAGCACCCCGACGGGGTATACGCAGTATTTT. Translation: CASTPTGYTQYF.

The V and J genes are TRBV5-1 and TRBJ2-7, with D tentatively TRBD1 (5 bases). V was trimmed by 0 bases and J by 6 bases, leaving 13 bases between them. The CDR3 is 14 residues long. Germline loops: CDR1 SGHRS, CDR2 YFSETQ. The CDR3 region is CASSLGSADTEQYF. CDR3 nucleotides: TGCGCCAGCAGCTTGGGGTCCGCGGACACCGAGCAGTACTTC. Based on the CDR3 plus reference TRBV5-1 and TRBJ2-7, the full variable domain is KAGVTQTPRYLIKTRGQQVTLSCSPISGHRSVSWYQQTPGQGLQFLFEYFSETQRNKGNFPGRFSGRQFSNSRSEMNVSTLELGDSALYLCASSLGSADTEQYFGPGTRLTVT.

The gene calls are TRBV5-8 and TRBJ2-7; 7 bases fit TRBD1. In germline, CDR1 is SGHTS, CDR2 YDEGEE. This CDR3 has 14 amino acids. With 3 bases clipped from V and 3 bases from J, the junction kept 6 bases outside the gene matches. CDR3: CASSSNRQGYEQYF. The CDR3 bases are TGTGCCAGCAGCTCTAATCGACAGGGCTACGAGCAGTACTTC.

V and J are TRBV5-5 and TRBJ2-1; perhaps TRBD2 as D (5 bases). The CDR3 has 13 amino acids. Germline CDR1 reads SGHKS; CDR2 reads YYEKEE (reference sequence). V was cut by 3 bases and J by 7 bases, with 11 bases left in between. The CDR3 spells CASSSRGENEQFF. The CDR3 nucleotides read TGTGCCAGCAGCTCCCGGGGAGAGAATGAGCAGTTCTTC. The whole variable domain, remainder taken from reference TRBV5-5 and TRBJ2-1, is DAGVTQSPTHLIKTRGQQVTLRCSPISGHKSVSWYQQVLGQGPQFIFQYYEKEERGRGNFPDRFSARQFPNYSSELNVNALLLGDSALYLCASSSRGENEQFFGPGTRLTVL.